One sample yielded the 14 T cell receptor beta chains listed below, sequenced in a study of T-cell memory formation after mild COVID-19. TCRdb itself ran the 5' RACE reads through MiXCR, one entry per CDR3 protein. Of over 45,000 distinct CDR3 sequences listed, about 27% are singletons. Sequencing was performed on PBMCs or a T cell subset sorted from them (not recorded which). The source is a man between 18 and 29 years old who had mild COVID-19 (a few samples of this study predate the infection). Cell type and time point are not known.

The genes are TRBV4-3 and TRBJ2-5; possible D gene TRBD2, 5 bases. The CDR3 contains 16 residues. The germline CDR1 and CDR2 sequences are LGHNA and YSLEER. V shed 0 bases and J shed 5 bases, with 16 bases lying between them. CDR3: CASSQDWAEGRETQYF. In DNA form, the CDR3 reads TGCGCCAGCAGCCAAGATTGGGCCGAGGGAAGGGAGACCCAGTACTTC.

This clonotype showed up just a few times. V and J are TRBV15 and TRBJ1-4, with a tentative D call TRBD1 (6 bases). The germline V and J ends were trimmed by 4 bases and 0 bases, with 9 bases remaining between them. In germline, CDR1 is LNHNV, CDR2 YYDKDF (reference sequence). The CDR3 spans 15 residues. CDR3 nucleotide sequence: TGTGCCACCAGCATAGGACAGACAACTAATGAAAAACTGTTTTTT. It encodes CATSIGQTTNEKLFF.

This clonotype was seen more than once but under ten times. This sequence joins TRBV21-1 and TRBJ2-4; no DNA check was done on the table's D call, TRBD1. TRBV21-1 is tagged as a pseudogene. The CDR3 runs 14 residues. CDR3 in amino acids: CATRGYCPKNIQYF. The CDR3 DNA reads as TGTGCCACCCGGGGGTATTGCCCCAAAAACATTCAGTACTTC.

The CDR3 sequence is CASSQEPGRQETQYF. The CDR3 DNA follows: TGCGCCAGCAGCCAAGAGCCAGGCAGGCAAGAGACCCAGTACTTC. The chain links TRBV4-1 to TRBJ2-5; D remains unclear. Germline lookup yields CDR1 MGHRA and CDR2 YSYEKL. The CDR3 has 15 amino acids. Trimming took off 0 bases at V and 2 bases at J, with 10 bases between the two ends.

The table lists this clonotype with a few counts. The chain recombines TRBV7-2 with TRBJ2-1; no clear D. The CDR3 consists of 16 residues. Trimming removed 0 bases from V and 9 bases from J, with 18 bases in between. Germline CDR1 is SGHTA and CDR2 is FQGNSA. The CDR3 DNA follows: TGTGCCAGCAGCTTAGCGCCCGGGTTTCTCATGGCTGAGCAGTTCTTC. It codes for CASSLAPGFLMAEQFF. The full variable domain, its missing parts supplied by reference TRBV7-2 and TRBJ2-1, is GAGVSQSPSNKVTEKGKDVELRCDPISGHTALYWYRQSLGQGLEFLIYFQGNSAPDKSGLPSDRFSAERTGGSVSTLTIQRTQQEDSAVYLCASSLAPGFLMAEQFFGPGTRLTVL.

For the CDR3, the DNA is TGCAGTGCTAGGGACGTCAGGGGGAACACCGGGGAGCTGTTTTTT. This translates into CSARDVRGNTGELFF. The genes are TRBV20-1 and TRBJ2-2; D may be TRBD1 (6 bases). CDR3 length: 15 amino acids. Germline V gives CDR1 DFQATT, CDR2 SNEGSKA (reference sequence). Trimming shortened V by 3 bases and J by 1 base, and 12 bases separated the two germline ends.

With respect to this clonotype: One junction end does not reproduce the germline sequence, and a read error may be involved. The V and J genes are TRBV7-9 and TRBJ2-5, with D uncertain. The germline V gene has CDR1 SEHNR and CDR2 FQNEAQ (reference sequence). The CDR3 extends over 12 amino acids. CDR3 loop: CAGSPYGETQYF. CDR3 nucleotides: TGTGCCGGCAGCCCCTACGGAGAGACCCAGTACTTC.

The chain employs TRBV11-2 and TRBJ2-1; no reliable D call. The germline CDR1 and CDR2 sequences are SGHAT and FQNNGV. Trimming took off 2 bases at V and 7 bases at J, with 15 bases between the two ends. The CDR3 extends over 15 amino acids. The CDR3 DNA follows: TGTGCCAGCAGCTTATTAACGCGAAGGGTTAATGAGCAGTTCTTC. Its translation is CASSLLTRRVNEQFF.

V is TRBV28 and J is TRBJ2-7, with D possibly matching TRBD1 (5 bases). Germline loops: CDR1 MDHEN, CDR2 SYDVKM. Trimming left V 1 base short and J 0 bases short, with 7 bases between. The CDR3 contains 14 residues. The CDR3 is CASSLFQGSYEQYV. The CDR3 nucleotides read TGTGCCAGCAGTTTATTTCAGGGCTCCTACGAGCAGTACGTC.

The table lists this clonotype with a few counts. This chain uses TRBV20-1 with TRBJ2-3; 8 bases agree with TRBD2. Germline V gene sequence: CDR1 DFQATT, CDR2 SNEGSKA (reference sequence). The CDR3 loop spans 17 amino acids. Unmatched junction bases numbered 15, after V lost 6 bases and J lost 1 base. The CDR3 loop reads CSARGAGDGRGTDTQYF. The CDR3 DNA is TGCAGTGCAAGGGGAGCGGGGGACGGGAGGGGCACAGATACGCAGTATTTT.

The chain combines TRBV7-8 with TRBJ1-1, with 7 bases that match TRBD1. The CDR3 length is 12 residues. The germline gives CDR1 SGHVS, CDR2 FQNEAQ. The V and J ends lost 8 bases and 1 base, in that order; junction bases with no gene match: 1. Here the CDR3 reads CASGQANTEAFF. The CDR3 coding sequence is TGTGCCAGCGGACAGGCGAACACTGAAGCTTTCTTT.

This clonotype was found a few times. The chain has TRBV6-5 and TRBJ1-2, with TRBD1 identical over 9 bases. The V segment lost 2 bases and the J segment 6 bases; nucleotides outside the gene matches: 10. CDR1 is MNHEY and CDR2 is SVGAGI in the germline V gene. The CDR3 loop spans 16 amino acids. The CDR3 DNA reads TGTGCCAGCAGTTACGGAACTGGCGACAGGGGGAATGGCTACACCTTC. Its translation is CASSYGTGDRGNGYTF.

This chain uses TRBV19 with TRBJ1-1; D remains ambiguous. V lost 7 bases and J lost 5, with 14 bases in between. CDR1 is LNHDA and CDR2 is SQIVND in the germline V gene (reference sequence). CDR3 length equals 13 residues. Written as DNA, the CDR3 is TGTGCCAGTAACGTGGGGTTCAGGACTGAAGCTTTCTTT. Amino acids: CASNVGFRTEAFF.

This clonotype was observed a few times. The V call is TRBV4-3, the J call TRBJ2-1; 11 nucleotides agree with TRBD2. The CDR3 spans 17 residues. Germline CDR1 LGHNA, CDR2 YSLEER. V lost 0 bases, J lost 1 base, and 2 bases stayed unmatched. CDR3 protein: CASSQDRTSGSYNEQFF. The CDR3 nucleotides read TGCGCCAGCAGCCAAGACCGGACTAGCGGGTCCTACAATGAGCAGTTCTTC.